This T cell receptor beta chain was profiled in a study of monozygotic twins with inflammatory bowel disease. Per the germline V gene, CDR1 is SGHTA and CDR2 is FQGNSA. CDR3 length: 12 residues. Addition of UMIs with a 6-nucleotide sample barcode was achieved by template switching. From its re-call of the 5' RACE reads, TCRdb lists each CDR3 protein once, without DNA. Here the sample table reports 80,000 or so distinct CDR3 sequences. V and J are TRBV7-2 and TRBJ1-5. The sample was blood. The source of this sequence is a human donor with ulcerative colitis or Crohn's disease, or a healthy co-twin of an affected twin (not recorded which). The CDR3 here is CASSSTNQPQYF.